These 4 T cell receptor beta chains came from one sample sequenced in a study of blood T cell repertoires in COVID-19. TCRdb's copy holds only in-frame clones and misses some; the assay was immunoSEQ multiplex PCR. The table has roughly 200,000 clones, less than 90% seen once. What was sequenced was PBMCs or T cells enriched from blood (not recorded which). The receptors were sampled from a woman in her 30s who had been exposed to COVID-19.

The rearrangement uses TRBV5-3 and TRBJ2-7, with TRBD1 identical over 9 bases. TRBV5-3 is classed as an ORF, of uncertain function. The CDR3 consists of 14 residues. Trimming took 4 bases from V and 0 from J; bases not matched to a gene: 2. CDR3 residues: CARSGTGSSYEQYF. For the CDR3, the DNA is TGTGCCAGAAGCGGGACAGGGAGCTCCTACGAGCAGTACTTC.

V gene TRBV12-2 combines with J gene TRBJ1-1; the D call of TRBD1 is as the table states it, not checked on the DNA. TRBV12-2 is marked as a pseudogene. The CDR3 consists of 17 residues. This CDR3 is CASLFQGGEPGNTEAFF. For the CDR3, the DNA is TGTGCAAGTCTCTTCCAAGGTGGTGAACCAGGAAACACTGAAGCTTTCTTT.

The rearrangement links TRBV30 to TRBJ2-7; perhaps TRBD1 as D (5 bases). The CDR3 has 13 amino acids. Germline V CDR1 and CDR2: GTSNPN, SVGIG (reference sequence). V shed 2 bases and J shed 3 bases, with 11 bases lying between them. This chain's CDR3 is CAWSSRANYEQYF. For the CDR3, the DNA is TGTGCCTGGAGTAGCAGGGCGAACTACGAGCAGTACTTC.

The chain carries TRBV10-3 and TRBJ1-2; no definite D call. The V end lost 0 bases, the J end lost 7 bases, and 9 bases lay between the germline ends. The CDR3 consists of 13 residues. Germline V gives CDR1 ENHRY, CDR2 SYGVKD. The CDR3 loop reads CAISESRVGGYTF. Here the CDR3 DNA reads TGTGCCATCAGTGAGTCGAGGGTCGGTGGCTACACCTTC.